This entry concerns a single T cell receptor (beta chain). Its specificity is unknown. This specimen belongs to a study of shared clonotypes between healthy human individuals. Points from the study as a whole: Inspection by rarefaction showed sorted-subset sequencing to be incomplete despite large depth.

Sorted-subset replicate PCR reactions contained around 220 ng DNA, corresponding to tens of thousands of T cell genomes. TCRdb keeps only in-frame clones here, not all; method: immunoSEQ multiplex PCR. The table lists about 1.1 million clones, around 77% of them singletons. CDR1 is SGHVS, CDR2 FQNEAQ, per germline. Trimming cost V 2 bases and J 4 bases; bases outside gene matches: 9. The CDR3 has 17 amino acids. Sequencing was performed on memory CD4+ T cells from PBMCs. Sample subset: CD45RA-negative fraction. This clonotype originated in a man between 18 and 35 years old in good health. Some clones in this sample may be carry-over from other donors' samples. The chain is built from TRBV7-8 and TRBJ2-1; 9 nucleotides line up with TRBD2. CDR3 loop: CASSLRSGTSRYNEQFF. The DNA for the CDR3 is TGTGCCAGCAGCTTAAGATCCGGGACTAGCCGTTACAATGAGCAGTTCTTC.